These 22 T cell receptor beta chains were sequenced from one sample in a study of neurological immune-mediated disorders. TCRdb ran MiXCR on the 5' RACE reads and lists one entry per CDR3 protein. The sample carries under 40,000 distinct CDR3 sequences, roughly 7.3% recorded once. Sequencing used PBMCs. The source is a woman between 40 and 55 years old in good health.

Ten or more counts support this clonotype. The CDR3 reads CATKGRGVPSQLIQYF. CDR3 DNA sequence: TGTGCCACCAAGGGGCGGGGGGTGCCTAGCCAACTCATTCAGTACTTC. The chain combines TRBV6-1 with TRBJ2-4, with TRBD2 matching over 8 bases. CDR3 length: 16 amino acids. CDR1 is MNHNS and CDR2 is SASEGT in the germline V gene. Trimming cost V 10 bases and J 9 bases; bases outside gene matches: 20.

This clonotype was recorded at least ten times. V is TRBV27 and J is TRBJ1-2; no firm D call. Deletions cut 2 bases from V and 4 bases from J, with 11 bases between. Germline CDR1 is MNHEY and CDR2 is SMNVEV (reference sequence). The CDR3 has 14 residues. The CDR3 nucleotides read TGTGCCAGCAGTTTAGGGCAGGAGTTCTATGGCTACACCTTC. It encodes CASSLGQEFYGYTF.

In its sample, this clonotype was seen many times. The V gene is TRBV30, the J gene TRBJ1-1; no clear D gene. The CDR3 is 12 amino acids. Germline CDR1 GTSNPN, CDR2 SVGIG (reference sequence). Trimming cost V 4 bases and J 7 bases, with 13 bases left between them. The CDR3 sequence is CAWKGGNLEAFF. DNA for the CDR3: TGTGCCTGGAAAGGAGGGAATCTTGAAGCTTTCTTT.

This clonotype was detected ten times or more. This rearrangement joins TRBV7-8 to TRBJ1-1, with D tentatively TRBD1 (5 bases). Between the trimmed V and J ends, which lost 7 bases and 4 bases, there was a span of 19 bases. The length of the CDR3 is 15 residues. Germline V gene data show CDR1 as SGHVS and CDR2 as FQNEAQ. This CDR3 is CASISQGRAGTEAFF. The CDR3 nucleotides are TGTGCCAGCATCTCCCAGGGCAGGGCGGGCACTGAAGCTTTCTTT.

This clonotype was observed many times. The chain employs TRBV29-1 and TRBJ1-1; D may be TRBD1 (5 bases). The V gene lost 8 bases and the J gene lost 3 bases, with 13 bases spanning the gap. The CDR3 runs 12 residues. CDR1 is SQVTM, CDR2 ANQGSEA, per germline. Written as DNA, the CDR3 is TGCAGCTCCGTGGGGGGAGACACTGAAGCTTTCTTT. The encoded protein is CSSVGGDTEAFF.

This clonotype has a count of ten or more. The rearrangement links TRBV29-1 to TRBJ1-1; tentative D call: TRBD1 (6 bases). The V end lost 3 bases, the J end lost 7 bases, and 12 bases lay between the germline ends. Germline V gives CDR1 SQVTM, CDR2 ANQGSEA. This CDR3 has 12 residues. CDR3 in amino acids: CSVDGGGYEAFF. The CDR3 region has the DNA TGCAGCGTTGACGGGGGCGGTTATGAAGCTTTCTTT.

This clonotype was recorded many times. This sequence joins TRBV5-1 and TRBJ2-1; 9 bases are a match to TRBD1. The V gene's germline CDR1 is SGHRS and CDR2 YFSETQ. Germline trimming cut 0 bases from V and 9 bases from J; bases unmatched to any gene: 7. The CDR3 is 15 residues long. CDR3 amino acids: CASSLAGDRVGEQFF. The CDR3, as DNA: TGCGCCAGCAGCTTGGCGGGGGACAGGGTCGGTGAGCAGTTCTTC.

Many counts were recorded for this clonotype. The chain employs TRBV5-5 and TRBJ2-1, with a possible D match to TRBD2 (5 bases). Germline values: CDR1 SGHKS, CDR2 YYEKEE (reference sequence). This CDR3 spans 16 amino acids. Trimming took off 4 bases at V and 0 bases at J, with 14 bases between the two ends. The CDR3 loop is CASSRTGESSYNEQFF. The CDR3 DNA is TGTGCCAGCAGCCGGACTGGAGAGAGCTCCTACAATGAGCAGTTCTTC.

The sample holds many counts of this clonotype. The CDR3 sequence: CSAVTGLDQPQHF. CDR3 sequence (DNA): TGCAGCGCCGTGACAGGGTTGGATCAGCCCCAGCATTTT. The chain combines TRBV29-1 with TRBJ1-5, with 7 bases identical to TRBD1. The V gene end was trimmed by 7 bases and the J gene end by 5 bases; junction bases not matched to a gene: 8. CDR1 and CDR2 from the germline V gene are SQVTM and ANQGSEA. There are 13 residues in the CDR3. The full variable domain, with the rest looked up from reference TRBV29-1 and TRBJ1-5, is SAVISQKPSRDICQRGTSLTIQCQVDSQVTMMFWYRQQPGQSLTLIATANQGSEATYESGFVIDKFPISRPNLTFSTLTVSNMSPEDSSIYLCSAVTGLDQPQHFGDGTRLSIL.

This clonotype was counted only a few times. This sequence joins TRBV12-3 or TRBV12-4 and TRBJ2-1; 7 bases match TRBD2. After removal of 7 bases from V and 2 bases from J, the junction contained 11 bases not matched to a gene. This CDR3 comprises 16 residues. The CDR3 DNA follows: TGTGCCAGCATCACCGGGGAGGGCTATCCCTACAATGAGCAGTTCTTC. It translates to CASITGEGYPYNEQFF.

This clonotype was found many times. The rearrangement uses TRBV27 and TRBJ2-7; the D is unclear. V was clipped by 4 bases and J by 4 bases, with 5 bases between them. This CDR3 comprises 11 residues. Looked up from germline, CDR1 is MNHEY and CDR2 is SMNVEV (reference sequence). For the CDR3, the DNA is TGTGCCAGCAGTTCAAAATACGAGCAGTACTTC. Amino acids: CASSSKYEQYF.

This clonotype was recorded at least ten times. This sequence joins TRBV12-3 or TRBV12-4 and TRBJ2-1; D unresolved. The germline V and J ends were trimmed by 7 bases and 6 bases, with 4 bases remaining between them. The CDR3 consists of 10 residues. In DNA form, the CDR3 reads TGTGCCAGCATGGGCAATGAGCAGTTCTTC. Protein sequence: CASMGNEQFF.

The table lists this clonotype with many counts. The V gene is TRBV7-2, the J gene TRBJ2-2, with D possibly TRBD2 on 6 matching bases. Germline-derived CDR1 and CDR2 are SGHTA and FQGNSA. V was pared by 5 bases and J by 3 bases, with 13 bases between. The CDR3 totals 15 residues. The CDR3: CASSRTEGYTGELFF. For the CDR3, the DNA is TGTGCCAGCAGCCGGACGGAGGGGTACACCGGGGAGCTGTTTTTT.

This clonotype was counted many times. V usage is TRBV20-1 and J usage is TRBJ1-6; TRBD1 might be the D (6 bases). Deletions cut 6 bases from V and 4 bases from J, with 16 bases between. CDR3 size: 15 residues. CDR1 is DFQATT and CDR2 is SNEGSKA in the germline V gene (reference sequence). The CDR3, as DNA: TGCAGTGCCCCCGTACAGGGATCTTATAATTCACCCCTCCACTTT. Translation: CSAPVQGSYNSPLHF.

This clonotype was observed at least ten times. The CDR3 loop reads CSAIPTPDGYTF. CDR3 DNA: TGCAGTGCTATACCCACGCCTGATGGCTACACCTTC. The rearrangement links TRBV20-1 to TRBJ1-2; no clear D. There are 12 residues in the CDR3. V lost 4 bases to trimming and J lost 6 bases, with 12 bases between them. Germline V gene sequence: CDR1 DFQATT, CDR2 SNEGSKA (reference sequence).

The table lists this clonotype with many counts. The V and J genes are TRBV4-1 and TRBJ1-3, with D perhaps TRBD1 (6 bases). Germline V gene sequence: CDR1 MGHRA, CDR2 YSYEKL. V was clipped by 3 bases and J by 4 bases, with 19 bases between them. The CDR3 is 17 residues long. CDR3 DNA sequence: TGCGCCAGCAGCCACCCTTGGTCTCAGGGGATGGGAAACACCATATATTTT. Translation: CASSHPWSQGMGNTIYF.

This clonotype came up many times. CDR3 residues: CASSRLPGGDNGYTF. CDR3 nucleotide sequence: TGTGCCAGCAGCCGTCTGCCCGGGGGAGACAATGGCTACACCTTC. The genes are TRBV7-2 and TRBJ1-2; perhaps TRBD1 as D (5 bases). In germline, CDR1 is SGHTA, CDR2 FQGNSA. Trimming stripped 5 bases from V and 6 bases from J, with 19 bases between. This CDR3 has 15 amino acids.

This clonotype came up many times. The rearrangement uses TRBV20-1 and TRBJ2-7, with D tentatively TRBD1 (5 bases). The CDR3 spans 14 residues. The V and J ends lost 1 base and 4 bases respectively, with 14 bases between them. Germline V gene lookup returns CDR1 DFQATT and CDR2 SNEGSKA (reference sequence). CDR3 sequence (DNA): TGCAGTGCTAGAGCAATTCAGGGTCTGTACGAGCAGTACTTC. Translating gives CSARAIQGLYEQYF.

This clonotype was seen many times. This sequence joins TRBV3-1 and TRBJ2-1; the match to TRBD1 covers 8 bases. The junction had 6 bases not matched to a gene; V was cut back by 1 base and J by 4 bases. Germline assignment: CDR1 LGHDT and CDR2 YNNKEL (reference sequence). CDR3 length: 16 amino acids. The CDR3 DNA sequence: TGTGCCAGCAGCCAAGGGCCAGGGGGCCTTTACAATGAGCAGTTCTTC. It is translated as CASSQGPGGLYNEQFF.

The chain uses TRBV5-1 and TRBJ2-3, with a weak D call TRBD2 (5 bases). Germline loops: CDR1 SGHRS, CDR2 YFSETQ. The CDR3 length is 11 residues. V gave up 4 bases and J gave up 5 bases, with 5 bases separating them. CDR3 sequence reads: CASSAGDTQYF. Written as DNA, the CDR3 is TGCGCCAGCAGCGCGGGAGATACGCAGTATTTT.

Many counts were recorded for this clonotype. The rearrangement links TRBV12-3 or TRBV12-4 to TRBJ2-1; D gene ambiguous. V lost 2 bases to trimming and J lost 1 base, with 12 bases between them. The CDR3 consists of 16 residues. This chain's CDR3 is CASSLMARPSYNEQFF. The CDR3 bases are TGTGCCAGCAGTTTAATGGCGCGCCCTTCCTACAATGAGCAGTTCTTC.

This clonotype rates as medium-sized. The chain joins TRBV20-1 to TRBJ2-2, with D uncertain. CDR1 DFQATT and CDR2 SNEGSKA come from the germline V gene (reference sequence). This CDR3 has 16 residues. Trimming left V 1 base short and J 3 bases short, with 15 bases between. In DNA form, the CDR3 reads TGCAGTGCTAGAGTCATTTCGGAAACACACACCGGGGAGCTGTTTTTT. It encodes CSARVISETHTGELFF.